This T cell receptor (beta chain) was recovered during a study of CD8 T cells in Susac syndrome. In its sample, this clonotype was seen a few times. Sequencing targeted TCR beta in T cells from blood (CD8+ and CD4+). Relapsing-remitting disease, either stable or active, was present in the multiple sclerosis controls, who were treatment-naive patients. Bulk CD8+ and CD4+ cells came from magnetic negative isolation; CD8+ TEMRA by FACS. Random hexamers served to reverse transcribe about 0.5 to 1 ug RNA. TCR beta CDR3 was amplified by immunoSEQ covering 54 Vbeta and 13 Jbeta. Using its own MiXCR run on the immunoSEQ multiplex PCR reads, TCRdb lists one record per CDR3 protein. This table has more than 90,000 distinct CDR3 sequences, 85% to 95% appearing once. The sample was CD4+ T cells from PBMCs. This clonotype was sampled from a human donor with multiple sclerosis.

Here the CDR3 reads CASSYGASGSQETQYF. DNA for the CDR3: TGTGCCAGCAGTTACGGAGCTAGCGGGTCACAAGAGACCCAGTACTTC. The V and J genes are TRBV6-5 and TRBJ2-5; TRBD2 matches 8 bases. Unmatched junction bases numbered 7, after V lost 2 bases and J lost 2 bases. The germline V gene has CDR1 MNHEY and CDR2 SVGAGI. This CDR3 contains 16 residues.